The present TCR beta chain was sequenced within a study of blood T cell repertoires in COVID-19. Looking at the study overall: Samples of COVID-19 (acute and convalescent) were obtained from the United States, Italy and Spain. T cells, B-cell-depleted T cells, or PBMCs supplied cDNA or gDNA.

This clone was detected only a few times. Per the original methods: Researchers report that nucleated cell counts were estimated from reference gene primer amplification. The assay was immunoSEQ multiplex PCR, and TCRdb's table has in-frame clones only and misses some. That table supplies the V and J calls and clone size; D and trimming were determined from the DNA. In the table there are some 170,000 clones, roughly 90% of which are singletons. In germline, CDR1 is ENHRY, CDR2 SYGVKD. The ends were cut back, 6 bases at V and 6 bases at J, with 11 bases in the middle. This CDR3 spans 13 amino acids. Sequenced input: peripheral blood. V and J are TRBV10-3 and TRBJ2-2, with no clear D. This TCR came from a woman aged 55-69 years who had recovered from COVID-19. The CDR3 region is CAIRMSAAGELFF. The DNA of the CDR3 is TGTGCCATCAGGATGAGCGCGGCCGGGGAGCTGTTTTTT.